This T cell receptor beta chain comes out of a study of CD8 T cells in Susac syndrome. Study-wide findings and caveats: Repertoires of Susac syndrome CD4+ T cells lacked clonal expansion.

With random hexamers, roughly 0.5 to 1 ug RNA was reverse transcribed. A multiplex approach, immunoSEQ multiplex PCR, amplified TCR beta CDR3 across 54 Vbeta and 13 Jbeta. TCRdb re-analysed the immunoSEQ multiplex PCR reads in MiXCR, keeping a single row per CDR3 protein. The top ten hold 0.3% to 0.35% of the sample, which has some 99,000 distinct CDR3 sequences, about 94% seen once. Unmatched junction bases numbered 10, after V lost 3 bases and J lost 11 bases. CDR3 length: 14 residues. Germline V gives CDR1 MNHEY, CDR2 SMNVEV (reference sequence). With regard to this clonotype: Its specificity is unknown.

Under recently defined diagnostic criteria, the patients with Susac syndrome qualified as having definite or probable disease. Negative isolation yielded CD4+ and CD8+ T cells, and FACS enriched TEMRA cells. The receptor was derived from a human donor with Susac syndrome. Input material: CD4+ T cells from PBMCs. The chain has TRBV27 and TRBJ1-5, with 7 bases matching TRBD1. The DNA of the CDR3 is TGTGCCAGCAGTTTCGCAGGACAGGCAGAAGCCCAGCATTTT. This translates into CASSFAGQAEAQHF.